The 6 T cell receptor beta chains listed next were all sequenced from one sample in a study of CD8 T cells in ankylosing spondylitis. Whole-study findings and limits: Seemingly distinctive of ankylosing spondylitis blood was a TCR beta motif formed by eight highly homologous variants.

One entry per CDR3 protein, called by TCRdb with MiXCR from the 5' RACE reads. The sample shows about 440,000 distinct CDR3 sequences, 17% of them seen only once. For these TCRs, the target antigens are not known. Sequenced material: blood, either unsorted or a sorted T cell fraction (not recorded which). The receptors here all came from a male donor with ankylosing spondylitis.

This clonotype showed up just a few times. This sequence joins TRBV25-1 and TRBJ2-5; D uncertain. Germline CDR1 and CDR2: MGHDK and SYGVNS. Trimming removed 3 bases at V and 5 bases at J, with 7 bases between. The CDR3 totals 12 residues. DNA for the CDR3: TGTGCCAGCAGTGACCTCCGGGAGACCCAGTACTTC. As protein: CASSDLRETQYF.

The chain carries TRBV3-1 and TRBJ2-7, with D perhaps TRBD2 (5 bases). The CDR3 length is 17 residues. V gave up 6 bases and J gave up 2 bases, with 23 bases separating them. Per germline, CDR1 LGHDT and CDR2 YNNKEL (reference sequence). The CDR3 region is CASRSDQSVRGAYEQYF. Written as DNA, the CDR3 is TGTGCCAGCAGGTCCGACCAAAGTGTACGGGGAGCCTACGAGCAGTACTTC.

This CDR3 reads CASSQRRVDTGELFF. In nucleotides, the CDR3 is TGTGCCAGCAGCCAGCGCAGGGTTGACACCGGGGAGCTGTTTTTT. This chain uses TRBV14 with TRBJ2-2, with D perhaps matching TRBD1 (5 bases). Trimming left V 3 bases short and J 3 bases short, with 11 bases between. This CDR3 has 15 residues. Germline CDR1 SGHDN, CDR2 FVKESK. Using reference TRBV14 and TRBJ2-2 for the parts outside the CDR3, the full variable domain is EAGVTQFPSHSVIEKGQTVTLRCDPISGHDNLYWYRRVMGKEIKFLLHFVKESKQDESGMPNNRFLAERTGGTYSTLKVQPAELEDSGVYFCASSQRRVDTGELFFGEGSRLTVL.

This clonotype was found a few times. The chain employs TRBV5-4 and TRBJ2-3; D unclear. The CDR3 is made up of 13 amino acids. Germline V gene lookup returns CDR1 SGHNT and CDR2 YYREEE (reference sequence). Deletions cut 1 base from V and 4 bases from J, with 7 bases between. CDR3 nucleotide sequence: TGTGCCAGCAGCTTGTTTGGGGCAGATACGCAGTATTTT. It codes for CASSLFGADTQYF.

This clonotype was seen more than once but under ten times. J is TRBJ1-5 and V is TRBV19, with a possible D match to TRBD1 (6 bases). The CDR3 spans 14 residues. Trimming removed 5 bases at V and 6 bases at J, with 14 bases between. CDR1 LNHDA and CDR2 SQIVND come from the germline V gene (reference sequence). The CDR3 nucleotides read TGTGCCAGTAGTTACAGGGAAATAAGTCAGCCCCAGCATTTT. Protein product: CASSYREISQPQHF.

The rearrangement joins TRBV20-1 to TRBJ2-2, with D maybe TRBD1 (7 bases). Germline V gene data show CDR1 as DFQATT and CDR2 as SNEGSKA (reference sequence). The V end was cut by 1 base, the J end by 4 bases, with 13 bases between. This CDR3 is 15 amino acids long. The CDR3 DNA reads TGCAGTGCTAGAGTCGTCCAGGGGGGCACCGGGGAGCTGTTTTTT. Protein: CSARVVQGGTGELFF.